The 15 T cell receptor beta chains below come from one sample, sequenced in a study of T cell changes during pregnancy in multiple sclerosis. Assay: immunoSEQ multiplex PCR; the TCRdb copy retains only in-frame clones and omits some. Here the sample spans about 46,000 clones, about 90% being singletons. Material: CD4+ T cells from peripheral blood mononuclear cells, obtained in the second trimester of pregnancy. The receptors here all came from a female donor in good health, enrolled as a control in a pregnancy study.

CDR3 region: CASSDPGQGNYGYTF. CDR3 nucleotides: TGTGCCAGCAGTGACCCGGGACAGGGAAACTATGGCTACACCTTC. The chain links TRBV25-1 to TRBJ1-2; 9 bases line up with TRBD1. Trimming cost V 3 bases and J 2 bases; bases outside gene matches: 4. The CDR3 runs to 15 residues. Germline-derived CDR1 and CDR2 are MGHDK and SYGVNS.

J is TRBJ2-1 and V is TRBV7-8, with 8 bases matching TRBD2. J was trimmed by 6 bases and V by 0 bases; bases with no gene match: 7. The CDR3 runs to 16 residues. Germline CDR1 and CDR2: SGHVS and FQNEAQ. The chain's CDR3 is CASSLARTGGLNEQFF. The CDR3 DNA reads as TGTGCCAGCAGCTTAGCGAGGACGGGGGGGCTCAATGAGCAGTTCTTC. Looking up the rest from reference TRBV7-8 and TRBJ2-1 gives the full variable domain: GAGVSQSPRYKVAKRGQDVALRCDPISGHVSLFWYQQALGQGPEFLTYFQNEAQLDKSGLPSDRFFAERPEGSVSTLKIQRTQQEDSAVYLCASSLARTGGLNEQFFGPGTRLTVL.

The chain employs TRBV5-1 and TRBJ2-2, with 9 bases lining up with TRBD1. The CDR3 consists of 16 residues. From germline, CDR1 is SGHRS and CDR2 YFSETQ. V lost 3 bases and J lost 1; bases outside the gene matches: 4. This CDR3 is CASSSTGGRNTGELFF. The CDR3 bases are TGCGCCAGCAGCTCCACAGGGGGCAGGAACACCGGGGAGCTGTTTTTT.

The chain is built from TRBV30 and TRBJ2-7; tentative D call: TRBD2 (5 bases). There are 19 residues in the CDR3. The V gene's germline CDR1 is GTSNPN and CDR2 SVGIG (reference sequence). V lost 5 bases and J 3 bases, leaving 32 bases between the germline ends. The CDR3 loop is CAWDGGLTHGETTRYEQYF. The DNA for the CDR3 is TGTGCCTGGGATGGCGGTTTGACGCACGGAGAGACTACACGCTACGAGCAGTACTTC.

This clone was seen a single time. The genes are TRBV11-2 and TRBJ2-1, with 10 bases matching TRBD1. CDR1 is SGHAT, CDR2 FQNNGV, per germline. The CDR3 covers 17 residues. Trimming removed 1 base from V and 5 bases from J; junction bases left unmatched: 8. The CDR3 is CASSLARWTGGNNEQFF. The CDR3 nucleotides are TGTGCCAGCAGCTTAGCTAGGTGGACAGGGGGGAACAATGAGCAGTTCTTC.

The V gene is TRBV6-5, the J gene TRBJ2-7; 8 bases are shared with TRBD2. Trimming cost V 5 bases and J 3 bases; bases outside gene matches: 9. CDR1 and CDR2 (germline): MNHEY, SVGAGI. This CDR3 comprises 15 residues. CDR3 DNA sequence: TGTGCCAGCAGTCCCCCGTCCGGGACTAGCTACGAGCAGTACTTC. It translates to CASSPPSGTSYEQYF.

For the CDR3, the DNA is TGTGCCAGCAGCTCGTGGGGGGGACGGGGAGAGACCCAGTACTTC. It specifies CASSSWGGRGETQYF. The rearrangement joins TRBV7-2 to TRBJ2-5; TRBD2 agrees at 7 bases. The ends lost 4 bases at V and 4 bases at J; junction bases unmatched: 9. Germline CDR1 and CDR2: SGHTA and FQGNSA. CDR3 size: 15 residues.

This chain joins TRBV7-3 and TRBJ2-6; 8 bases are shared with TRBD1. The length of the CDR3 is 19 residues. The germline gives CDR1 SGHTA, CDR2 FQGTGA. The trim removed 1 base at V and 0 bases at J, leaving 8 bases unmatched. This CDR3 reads CASSLNSGQASSGANVLTF. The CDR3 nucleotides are TGTGCCAGCAGCTTAAACTCGGGACAGGCCTCCTCTGGGGCCAACGTCCTGACTTTC.

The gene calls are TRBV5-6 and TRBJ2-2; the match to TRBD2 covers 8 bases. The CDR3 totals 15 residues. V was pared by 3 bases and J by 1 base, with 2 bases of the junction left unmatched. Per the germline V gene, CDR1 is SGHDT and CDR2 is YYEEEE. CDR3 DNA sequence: TGTGCCAGCAGCTCACTAGCGGAGAACACCGGGGAGCTGTTTTTT. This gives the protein CASSSLAENTGELFF.

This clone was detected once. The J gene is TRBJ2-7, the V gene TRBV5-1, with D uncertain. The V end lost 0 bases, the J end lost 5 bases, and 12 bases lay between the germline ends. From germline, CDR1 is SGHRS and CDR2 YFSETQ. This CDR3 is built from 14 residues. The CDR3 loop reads CASSLGAPPNEQYF. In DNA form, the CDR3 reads TGCGCCAGCAGCTTGGGGGCCCCTCCCAACGAGCAGTACTTC.

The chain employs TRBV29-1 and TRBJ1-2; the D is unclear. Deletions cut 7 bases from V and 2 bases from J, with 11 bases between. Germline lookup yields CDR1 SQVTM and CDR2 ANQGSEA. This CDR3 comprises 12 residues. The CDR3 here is CSGQLLNYGYTF. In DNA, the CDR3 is TGCAGCGGACAATTATTAAACTATGGCTACACCTTC. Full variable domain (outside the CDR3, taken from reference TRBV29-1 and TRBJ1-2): SAVISQKPSRDICQRGTSLTIQCQVDSQVTMMFWYRQQPGQSLTLIATANQGSEATYESGFVIDKFPISRPNLTFSTLTVSNMSPEDSSIYLCSGQLLNYGYTFGSGTRLTVV.

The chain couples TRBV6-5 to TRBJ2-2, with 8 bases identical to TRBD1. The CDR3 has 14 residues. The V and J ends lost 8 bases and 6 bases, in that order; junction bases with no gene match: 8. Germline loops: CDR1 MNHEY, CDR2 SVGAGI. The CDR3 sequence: CASRGQGLAGELFF. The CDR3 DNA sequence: TGTGCCAGCCGTGGACAGGGACTTGCCGGGGAGCTGTTTTTT.

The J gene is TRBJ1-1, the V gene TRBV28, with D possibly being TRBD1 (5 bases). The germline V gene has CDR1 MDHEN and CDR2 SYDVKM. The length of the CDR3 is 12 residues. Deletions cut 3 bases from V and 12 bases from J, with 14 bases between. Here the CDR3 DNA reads TGTGCCAGCAGTTTCTTACCAGGGAGGACTTTCTTT. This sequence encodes CASSFLPGRTFF.

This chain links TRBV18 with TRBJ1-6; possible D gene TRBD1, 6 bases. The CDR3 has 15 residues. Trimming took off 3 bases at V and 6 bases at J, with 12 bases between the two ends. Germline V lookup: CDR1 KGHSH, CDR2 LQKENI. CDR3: CASSPGDRFNSPLHF. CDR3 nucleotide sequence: TGTGCCAGCTCACCCGGAGACAGGTTTAATTCACCCCTCCACTTT.

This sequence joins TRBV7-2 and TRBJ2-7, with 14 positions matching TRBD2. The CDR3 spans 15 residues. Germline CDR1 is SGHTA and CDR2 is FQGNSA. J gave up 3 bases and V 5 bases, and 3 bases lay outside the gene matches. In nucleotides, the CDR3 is TGTGCCAGCAGCCAGGGACTAGCGGGGGACTACGAGCAGTACTTC. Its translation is CASSQGLAGDYEQYF.